The rows below give T cell receptor beta chains drawn from one sample of a study of T-cell reconstitution after alpha-beta-depleted transplantation in children. TCRdb independently ran MiXCR on the PCR reads; one entry per CDR3 protein. The sample shows under 50,000 distinct CDR3 sequences, approximately 8.7% of them seen only once. Sample: PBMCs, mostly from graft donor cells, taken 60 days after TCRalphabeta/CD19-depleted stem cell transplant. The receptor set was obtained from a male patient under 10 years old who had a stem cell transplant for chronic granulomatous disease, so the T cells may come from the graft donor. The CDR3 runs from the conserved cysteine through the conserved F or W. A D gene is named only where the DNA matches it firmly. Expanded clones are given a class, and other clones once, few, many or no size at all.

j_gene: TRBJ1-2; d_gene: .; len: 14; v_gene: TRBV2; abundance: few; CDR3aa: CASSPEQGYYGYTF; CDR3nt: TGTGCCAGCAGTCCCGAGCAGGGCTACTATGGCTACACCTTC
j_gene: TRBJ2-1; d_gene: TRBD2; len: 15; v_gene: TRBV4-3; abundance: few; CDR3aa: CASSQLSGRLGEQFF; CDR3nt: TGCGCCAGCAGCCAACTTAGCGGGAGGCTAGGCGAGCAGTTCTTC
j_gene: TRBJ1-1; d_gene: TRBD1; len: 17; v_gene: TRBV13; abundance: few; CDR3aa: CASSKTGGFVQNTEAFF; CDR3nt: TGTGCCAGCAGCAAAACAGGGGGCTTCGTCCAGAACACTGAAGCTTTCTTT
j_gene: TRBJ2-3; d_gene: .; len: 12; v_gene: TRBV7-2; abundance: many; CDR3aa: CASSSGGDTQYF; CDR3nt: TGTGCCAGCAGCTCAGGGGGGGATACGCAGTATTTT
j_gene: TRBJ2-5; d_gene: .; len: 13; v_gene: TRBV3-1; abundance: .; CDR3aa: CASQDYRVETQYF; CDR3nt: TGTGCCAGCCAAGATTACAGGGTGGAGACCCAGTACTTC
j_gene: TRBJ2-3; d_gene: .; len: 13; v_gene: TRBV27; abundance: .; CDR3aa: CASSLFLTDTQYF; CDR3nt: TGTGCCAGCAGTTTATTTCTCACAGATACGCAGTATTTT
j_gene: TRBJ2-4; d_gene: TRBD1; len: 19; v_gene: TRBV27; abundance: few; CDR3aa: CASRGSPRTGGRAKNIQYF; CDR3nt: TGTGCCAGCAGGGGAAGCCCCCGGACAGGGGGCCGGGCCAAAAACATTCAGTACTTC
j_gene: TRBJ2-2; d_gene: TRBD2; len: 14; v_gene: TRBV12-3/TRBV12-4; abundance: many; CDR3aa: CARRGSLHTGELFF; CDR3nt: TGTGCCAGACGCGGGAGTTTACACACCGGGGAGCTGTTTTTT
j_gene: TRBJ1-2; d_gene: .; len: 13; v_gene: TRBV27; abundance: few; CDR3aa: CASSSGVDYGYTF; CDR3nt: TGTGCCAGCAGTTCTGGGGTGGACTATGGCTACACCTTC
j_gene: TRBJ2-3; d_gene: TRBD2; len: 16; v_gene: TRBV20-1; abundance: many; CDR3aa: CSALEWEGGTTDTQYF; CDR3nt: TGCAGTGCCCTAGAGTGGGAGGGCGGAACAACAGATACGCAGTATTTT
j_gene: TRBJ2-1; d_gene: TRBD2; len: 16; v_gene: TRBV7-2; abundance: many; CDR3aa: CASSLELAGFYNEQFF; CDR3nt: TGTGCCAGCAGCTTAGAGCTAGCGGGGTTTTACAATGAGCAGTTCTTC
j_gene: TRBJ2-1; d_gene: TRBD2; len: 13; v_gene: TRBV7-2; abundance: many; CDR3aa: CASSLVGLAYQFF; CDR3nt: TGTGCCAGCAGCTTAGTGGGACTAGCGTACCAGTTCTTC
j_gene: TRBJ2-2; d_gene: TRBD2; len: 15; v_gene: TRBV7-9; abundance: many; CDR3aa: CASRSSGVNTGELFF; CDR3nt: TGTGCCAGCCGCTCTAGCGGGGTAAACACCGGGGAGCTGTTTTTT
j_gene: TRBJ2-1; d_gene: .; len: 15; v_gene: TRBV18; abundance: many; CDR3aa: CASSPRRGPENEQFF; CDR3nt: TGTGCCAGCTCACCACGAAGGGGACCCGAAAATGAGCAGTTCTTC
j_gene: TRBJ2-7; d_gene: TRBD2; len: 16; v_gene: TRBV14; abundance: many; CDR3aa: CASSLFRAGGKYEQYF; CDR3nt: TGTGCCAGCAGCCTCTTCCGGGCGGGAGGGAAGTACGAGCAGTACTTC
j_gene: TRBJ2-2; d_gene: TRBD2; len: 15; v_gene: TRBV7-3; abundance: .; CDR3aa: CASSSSGRASGELFF; CDR3nt: TGTGCCAGCAGTTCAAGCGGGAGGGCCTCCGGGGAGCTGTTTTTT
j_gene: TRBJ2-3; d_gene: TRBD2; len: 17; v_gene: TRBV7-2; abundance: .; CDR3aa: CASSRTGLAGLTDTQYF; CDR3nt: TGTGCCAGCAGCCGGACGGGACTAGCGGGGCTCACAGATACGCAGTATTTT
j_gene: TRBJ2-7; d_gene: .; len: 14; v_gene: TRBV10-3; abundance: many; CDR3aa: CAISEALGSYEQYF; CDR3nt: TGTGCCATCAGTGAGGCACTTGGATCCTACGAGCAGTACTTC
j_gene: TRBJ2-5; d_gene: TRBD2; len: 15; v_gene: TRBV3-1; abundance: .; CDR3aa: CASSLLAGKLETQYF; CDR3nt: TGTGCCAGCTCCCTACTAGCGGGAAAGCTGGAGACCCAGTACTTC
j_gene: TRBJ2-1; d_gene: .; len: 15; v_gene: TRBV19; abundance: few; CDR3aa: CASSSPPQGNNEQFF; CDR3nt: TGTGCCAGTAGTAGCCCCCCCCAGGGTAACAATGAGCAGTTCTTC
j_gene: TRBJ2-7; d_gene: TRBD2; len: 15; v_gene: TRBV20-1; abundance: many; CDR3aa: CSARDARLAAYEQYF; CDR3nt: TGCAGTGCTAGAGATGCTCGGCTAGCGGCCTACGAGCAGTACTTC
j_gene: TRBJ1-1; d_gene: .; len: 14; v_gene: TRBV7-9; abundance: few; CDR3aa: CASSFSGPRMVAFF; CDR3nt: TGTGCCAGCAGCTTTTCGGGACCCCGGATGGTAGCTTTCTTT
j_gene: TRBJ2-1; d_gene: TRBD1; len: 14; v_gene: TRBV29-1; abundance: many; CDR3aa: CSVVTGGWGNEQFF; CDR3nt: TGCAGCGTAGTGACAGGGGGCTGGGGCAATGAGCAGTTCTTC
j_gene: TRBJ1-6; d_gene: .; len: 15; v_gene: TRBV20-1; abundance: many; CDR3aa: CSVFPTGQTNSPLHF; CDR3nt: TGCAGTGTTTTTCCGACGGGACAAACCAATTCACCCCTCCACTTT
j_gene: TRBJ2-5; d_gene: TRBD2; len: 15; v_gene: TRBV7-9; abundance: many; CDR3aa: CASSLGSSGRETQYF; CDR3nt: TGTGCCAGCAGCTTAGGCTCTAGCGGGAGAGAGACCCAGTACTTC
j_gene: TRBJ2-3; d_gene: TRBD2; len: 16; v_gene: TRBV5-5; abundance: many; CDR3aa: CASSFPLAGAVDTQYF; CDR3nt: TGTGCCAGCAGCTTCCCACTAGCGGGAGCGGTAGATACGCAGTATTTT
j_gene: TRBJ1-1; d_gene: TRBD1; len: 15; v_gene: TRBV6-5; abundance: many; CDR3aa: CASTTLGQPNTEAFF; CDR3nt: TGTGCCAGCACTACCCTGGGACAGCCGAACACTGAAGCTTTCTTT
j_gene: TRBJ1-6; d_gene: TRBD1; len: 21; v_gene: TRBV7-8; abundance: many; CDR3aa: CASSPFVDRGKNTNYNSPLHF; CDR3nt: TGTGCCAGCAGCCCGTTCGTCGACAGGGGAAAAAATACTAACTATAATTCACCCCTCCACTTT
j_gene: TRBJ2-2; d_gene: .; len: 17; v_gene: TRBV6-4; abundance: .; CDR3aa: CASSLRGGRLNTGELFF; CDR3nt: TGTGCCAGCAGTCTCAGGGGGGGCCGCTTGAACACCGGGGAGCTGTTTTTT
j_gene: TRBJ2-3; d_gene: TRBD2; len: 14; v_gene: TRBV5-6; abundance: many; CDR3aa: CASNLGGTTDTQYF; CDR3nt: TGTGCCAGCAACCTCGGGGGGACCACAGATACGCAGTATTTT
j_gene: TRBJ2-1; d_gene: TRBD2; len: 15; v_gene: TRBV12-3/TRBV12-4; abundance: many; CDR3aa: CASSAGLAGANEQFF; CDR3nt: TGTGCCAGCAGTGCCGGACTAGCGGGGGCCAATGAGCAGTTCTTC